Listed here is a single T cell receptor (beta chain). Its antigen is unknown. Germline values: CDR1 SGHDN, CDR2 FVKESK. V lost 3 bases and J lost 0, with 21 bases in between. The CDR3 spans 19 residues. Each CDR3 protein is one row after TCRdb ran MiXCR on the 5' RACE reads. The table has a few hundred thousand distinct CDR3 sequences, about 22% seen once; the top ten hold about 17%. The data are from a study of CD8 T cells in ankylosing spondylitis. Study-level points and caveats: Reportedly, significant enrichment of disease-linked clones occurred in matched ankylosing spondylitis synovial fluid. One TCR beta motif, made up of 7 or 8 highly homologous variants, appeared characteristic of ankylosing spondylitis blood.

The sequence came from a male donor with ankylosing spondylitis. Sequencing was carried out using blood, either unsorted or a sorted T cell fraction (not recorded which). V is TRBV14 and J is TRBJ2-1, with D possibly TRBD1 on 8 matching bases. The CDR3 loop is CASSHRTGSLAVSYNEQFF. CDR3 bases: TGTGCCAGCAGCCACAGGACAGGGTCCCTAGCGGTCTCCTACAATGAGCAGTTCTTC.